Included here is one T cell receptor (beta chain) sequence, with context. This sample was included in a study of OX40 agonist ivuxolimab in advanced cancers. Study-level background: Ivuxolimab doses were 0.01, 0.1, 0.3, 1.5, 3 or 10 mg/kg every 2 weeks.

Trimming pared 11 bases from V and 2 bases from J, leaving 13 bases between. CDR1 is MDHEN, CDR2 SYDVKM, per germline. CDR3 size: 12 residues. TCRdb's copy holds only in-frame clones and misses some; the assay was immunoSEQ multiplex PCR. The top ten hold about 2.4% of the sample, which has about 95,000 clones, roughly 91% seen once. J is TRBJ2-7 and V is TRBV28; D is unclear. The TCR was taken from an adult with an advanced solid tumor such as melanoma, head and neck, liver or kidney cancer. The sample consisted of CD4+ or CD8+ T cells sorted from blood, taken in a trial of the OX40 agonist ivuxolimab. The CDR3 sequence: CAAQARPYEQYF. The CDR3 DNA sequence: TGTGCCGCCCAGGCGCGTCCCTACGAGCAGTACTTC.